Described below is a single T cell receptor (beta chain) sequence and its context. Sequenced by immunoSEQ multiplex PCR; TCRdb stores in-frame clones only, minus some. The repertoire holds approximately 85,000 clones, 92% seen once, with about 0.27% in the top ten. The data were taken from a study of technical replicates of blood from a handful of donors. This receptor was identified in a human donor in good health. Sequenced input: T cells isolated from PBMCs.

CDR3 in DNA: TGTGCCAGCAGTGAGGGAGGGAACTCCTACGAGCAGTACTTC. It specifies CASSEGGNSYEQYF. The chain combines TRBV2 with TRBJ2-7; 7 bases line up with TRBD2. The V and J ends lost 3 bases and 0 bases, in that order; junction bases with no gene match: 2. The CDR3 is 14 residues long. Germline loops: CDR1 SNHLY, CDR2 FYNNEI.